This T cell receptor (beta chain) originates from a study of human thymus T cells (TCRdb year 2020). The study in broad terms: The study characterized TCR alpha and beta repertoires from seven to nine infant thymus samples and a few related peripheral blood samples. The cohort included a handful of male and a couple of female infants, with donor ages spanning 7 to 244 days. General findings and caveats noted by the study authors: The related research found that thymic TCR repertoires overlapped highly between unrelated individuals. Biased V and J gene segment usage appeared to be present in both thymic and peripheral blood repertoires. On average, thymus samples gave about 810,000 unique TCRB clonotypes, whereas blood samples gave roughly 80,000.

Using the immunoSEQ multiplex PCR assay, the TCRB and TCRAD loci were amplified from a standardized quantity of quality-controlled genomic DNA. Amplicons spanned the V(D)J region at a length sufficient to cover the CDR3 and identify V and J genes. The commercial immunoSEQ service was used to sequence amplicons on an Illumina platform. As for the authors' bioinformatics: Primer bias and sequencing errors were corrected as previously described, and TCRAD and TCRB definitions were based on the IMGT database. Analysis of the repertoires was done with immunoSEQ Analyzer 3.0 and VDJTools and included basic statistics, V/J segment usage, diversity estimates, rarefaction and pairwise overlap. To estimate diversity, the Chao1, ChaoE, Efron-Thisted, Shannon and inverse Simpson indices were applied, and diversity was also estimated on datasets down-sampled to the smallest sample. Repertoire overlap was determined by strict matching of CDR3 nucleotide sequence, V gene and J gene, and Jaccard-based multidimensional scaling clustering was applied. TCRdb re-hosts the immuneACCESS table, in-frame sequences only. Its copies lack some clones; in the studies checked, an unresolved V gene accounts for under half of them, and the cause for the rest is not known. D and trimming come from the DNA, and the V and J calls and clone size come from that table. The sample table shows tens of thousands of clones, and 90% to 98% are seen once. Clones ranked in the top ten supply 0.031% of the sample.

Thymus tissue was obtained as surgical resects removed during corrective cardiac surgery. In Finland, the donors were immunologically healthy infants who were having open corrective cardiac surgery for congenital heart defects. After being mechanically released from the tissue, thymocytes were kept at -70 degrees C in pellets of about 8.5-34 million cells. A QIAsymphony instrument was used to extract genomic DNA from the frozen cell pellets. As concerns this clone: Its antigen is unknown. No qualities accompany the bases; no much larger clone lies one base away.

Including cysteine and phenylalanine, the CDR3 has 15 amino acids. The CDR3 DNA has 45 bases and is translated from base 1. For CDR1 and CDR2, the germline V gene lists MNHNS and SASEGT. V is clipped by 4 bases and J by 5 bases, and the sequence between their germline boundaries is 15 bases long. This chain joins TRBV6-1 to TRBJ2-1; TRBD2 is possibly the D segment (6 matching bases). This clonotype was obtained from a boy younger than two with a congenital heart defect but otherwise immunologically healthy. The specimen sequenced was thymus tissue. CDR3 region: CASSARDGGNNEQFF. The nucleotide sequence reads TGTGCCAGCAGTGCAAGGGACGGCGGGAACAATGAGCAGTTCTTC.